This entry describes one T cell receptor (beta chain). It may be a read error: a sequence one base away is much more abundant. Germline values: CDR1 SEHNR, CDR2 FQNEAQ (reference sequence). This CDR3 has 13 amino acids. J lost 3 bases, V lost 6 bases, and 3 bases had no gene match. This sample is part of a study of shared clonotypes between healthy human individuals. Measured with immunoSEQ multiplex PCR; TCRdb has only the in-frame clones, and not every one. The sample yields about 1.1 million clones, approximately 80% seen once. Sequenced material: memory CD4+ T cells from PBMCs. Subset described: CD45RA-negative fraction. The chain uses TRBV7-9 and TRBJ1-2, with 8 bases lining up with TRBD1. The TCR comes from a man aged 18 to 30 in good health. Some clones in this sample may be carry-over from other donors' samples. The CDR3 coding sequence is TGTGCCAGCAGTTCGGACAGGGACTATGGCTACACCTTC. Its protein is CASSSDRDYGYTF.